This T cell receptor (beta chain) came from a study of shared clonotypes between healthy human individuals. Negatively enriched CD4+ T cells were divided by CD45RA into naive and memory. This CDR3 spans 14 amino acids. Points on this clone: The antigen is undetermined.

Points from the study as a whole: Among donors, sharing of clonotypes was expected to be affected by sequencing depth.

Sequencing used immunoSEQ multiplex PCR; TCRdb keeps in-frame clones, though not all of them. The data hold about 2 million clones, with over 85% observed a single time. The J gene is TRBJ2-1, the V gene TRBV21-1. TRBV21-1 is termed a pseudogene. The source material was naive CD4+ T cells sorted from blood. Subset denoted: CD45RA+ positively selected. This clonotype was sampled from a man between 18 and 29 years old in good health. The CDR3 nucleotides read TGTGCCAGCAGCATGTCTGGGGCCTACAATGAGCAGTTCTTC. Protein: CASSMSGAYNEQFF.